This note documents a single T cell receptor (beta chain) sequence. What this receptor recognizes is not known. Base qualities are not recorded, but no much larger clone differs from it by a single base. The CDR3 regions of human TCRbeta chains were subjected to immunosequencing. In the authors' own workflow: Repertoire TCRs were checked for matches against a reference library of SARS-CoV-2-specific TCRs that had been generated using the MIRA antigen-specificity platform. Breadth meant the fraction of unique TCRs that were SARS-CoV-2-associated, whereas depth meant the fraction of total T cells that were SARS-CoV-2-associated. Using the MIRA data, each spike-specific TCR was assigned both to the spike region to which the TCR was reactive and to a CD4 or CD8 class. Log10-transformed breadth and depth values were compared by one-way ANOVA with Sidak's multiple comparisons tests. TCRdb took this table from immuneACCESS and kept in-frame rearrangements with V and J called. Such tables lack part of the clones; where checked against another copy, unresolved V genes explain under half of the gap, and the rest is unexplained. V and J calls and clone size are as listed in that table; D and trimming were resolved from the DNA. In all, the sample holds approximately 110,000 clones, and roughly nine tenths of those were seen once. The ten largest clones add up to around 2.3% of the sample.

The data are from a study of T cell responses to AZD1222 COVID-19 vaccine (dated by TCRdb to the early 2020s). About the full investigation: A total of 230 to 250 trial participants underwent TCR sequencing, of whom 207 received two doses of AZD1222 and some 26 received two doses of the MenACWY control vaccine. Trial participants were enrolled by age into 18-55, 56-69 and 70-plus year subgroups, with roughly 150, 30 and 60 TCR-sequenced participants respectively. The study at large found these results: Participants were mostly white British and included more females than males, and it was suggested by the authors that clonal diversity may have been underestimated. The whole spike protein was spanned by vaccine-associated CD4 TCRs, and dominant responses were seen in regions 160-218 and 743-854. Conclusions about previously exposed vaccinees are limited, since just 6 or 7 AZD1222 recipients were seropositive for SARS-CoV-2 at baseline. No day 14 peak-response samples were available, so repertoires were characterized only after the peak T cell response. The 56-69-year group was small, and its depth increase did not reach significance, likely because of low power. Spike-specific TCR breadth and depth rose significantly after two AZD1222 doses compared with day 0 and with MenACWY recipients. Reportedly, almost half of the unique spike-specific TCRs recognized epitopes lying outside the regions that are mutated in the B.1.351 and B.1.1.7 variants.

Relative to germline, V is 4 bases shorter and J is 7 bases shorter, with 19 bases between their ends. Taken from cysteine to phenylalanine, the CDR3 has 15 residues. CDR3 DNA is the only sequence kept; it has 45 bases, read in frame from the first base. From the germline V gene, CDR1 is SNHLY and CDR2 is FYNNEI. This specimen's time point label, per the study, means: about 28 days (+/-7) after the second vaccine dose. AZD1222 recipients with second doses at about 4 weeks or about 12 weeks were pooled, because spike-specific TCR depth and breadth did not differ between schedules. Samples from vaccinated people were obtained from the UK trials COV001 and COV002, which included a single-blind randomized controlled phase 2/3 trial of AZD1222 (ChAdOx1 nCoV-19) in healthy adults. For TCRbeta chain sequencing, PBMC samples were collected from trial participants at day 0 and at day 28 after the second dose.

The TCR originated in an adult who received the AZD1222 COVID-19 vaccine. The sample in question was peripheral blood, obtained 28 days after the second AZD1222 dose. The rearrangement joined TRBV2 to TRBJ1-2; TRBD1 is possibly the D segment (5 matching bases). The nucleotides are TGTGCCAGCAGTGGGCAGGGCCTGATGGCTCTTGGCTACACCTTC. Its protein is CASSGQGLMALGYTF.